These 16 T cell receptor beta chains came from one sample sequenced in a study of T cells in Graves' hyperthyroidism and ophthalmopathy. Amplified TCR beta CDR3 regions came from RNA transcripts. The primer set for the first-round RT-PCR of the TCR CDR3 was HTBI. Via MiXCR, TCRdb re-called the multiplex PCR reads, giving one row per CDR3 protein. The sample consists of 150,000 or so distinct CDR3 sequences, around 8.9% of them appearing once. Sequencing was carried out using blood. All receptors come from a woman aged 18-29 years with Graves' hyperthyroidism that later progressed to Graves' ophthalmopathy.

This clonotype was seen a few times. The V and J genes are TRBV15 and TRBJ1-6; D not resolved. The V and J ends lost 0 bases and 7 bases respectively, with 10 bases between them. CDR3 length: 15 amino acids. Germline assignment: CDR1 LNHNV and CDR2 YYDKDF (reference sequence). Here the CDR3 reads CATSRDQPGNSPLHF. Written as DNA, the CDR3 is TGTGCCACCAGCAGAGATCAGCCCGGGAATTCACCCCTCCACTTT.

J is TRBJ2-1 and V is TRBV6-2 or TRBV6-3; 8 nucleotides line up with TRBD2. CDR3 length: 14 residues. V shed 0 bases and J 9 bases; nucleotides not matched to a gene: 4. Germline loops: CDR1 MNHEY, CDR2 SVGEGT. CDR3 loop: CASSYSRGGVEQFF. Here the CDR3 DNA reads TGTGCCAGCAGTTACTCCCGGGGGGGCGTTGAGCAGTTCTTC.

This clonotype was found many times. The chain is built from TRBV30 and TRBJ1-5; 8 bases are a match to TRBD1. The CDR3 is made up of 15 amino acids. CDR1 and CDR2 from the germline V gene are GTSNPN and SVGIG (reference sequence). J gave up 4 bases and V 0 bases, and 5 bases lay outside the gene matches. The CDR3 DNA sequence: TGTGCCTGGAGTGTAGGGCAGGGGGCGAATCAGCCCCAGCATTTT. Translated, it gives CAWSVGQGANQPQHF.

This clonotype was detected many times. V is TRBV20-1 and J is TRBJ2-1; no definite D call. The germline V and J ends were trimmed by 5 bases and 5 bases, with 7 bases remaining between them. Per germline, CDR1 DFQATT and CDR2 SNEGSKA (reference sequence). The CDR3 is 11 residues long. CDR3 sequence reads: CSALQNNEQFF. In DNA form, the CDR3 reads TGCAGTGCTCTCCAGAACAATGAGCAGTTCTTC.

This clonotype was counted a few times. The chain uses TRBV19 and TRBJ2-7, with D possibly called TRBD1 or TRBD2 (6 bases each). The CDR3 covers 15 residues. Germline V CDR1 and CDR2: LNHDA, SQIVND (reference sequence). The V end lost 6 bases, the J end lost 1 base, and 16 bases lay between the germline ends. CDR3 region: CASSPRRDISYEQYF. As DNA, the CDR3 is TGTGCCAGTAGCCCTAGGCGGGACATTTCCTACGAGCAGTACTTC.

This clonotype has more than one count but fewer than ten. The rearrangement links TRBV4-1 to TRBJ2-1; 9 bases fit TRBD1. The CDR3 spans 17 residues. Germline V lookup: CDR1 MGHRA, CDR2 YSYEKL. The V gene end was trimmed by 0 bases and the J gene end by 3 bases; junction bases not matched to a gene: 6. CDR3 DNA: TGCGCCAGCAGCCAAGAAAACAGGGGGCCGAACTACAATGAGCAGTTCTTC. Amino acids: CASSQENRGPNYNEQFF.

Many counts were recorded for this clonotype. CDR3: CSANRGISYEQYF. Here the CDR3 DNA reads TGCAGTGCTAACCGGGGCATATCCTACGAGCAGTACTTC. J is TRBJ2-7 and V is TRBV20-1; D possibly matches TRBD1 or TRBD2 (5 bases each). Germline V gene data show CDR1 as DFQATT and CDR2 as SNEGSKA (reference sequence). V lost 4 bases and J 1 base, leaving 11 bases between the germline ends. The CDR3 runs to 13 residues.

This clonotype was counted at least ten times. The chain links TRBV7-3 to TRBJ2-2, with D possibly TRBD2 on 5 matching bases. CDR1 is SGHTA, CDR2 FQGTGA, per germline. The V and J ends lost 0 bases and 4 bases respectively, with 12 bases between them. The CDR3 covers 16 residues. The CDR3 nucleotides read TGTGCCAGCAGCTTAACGGCCGGGGTCAGCACCGGGGAGCTGTTTTTT. Residues: CASSLTAGVSTGELFF.

This clonotype was seen more than once but under ten times. The chain combines TRBV6-1 with TRBJ2-2; 8 bases line up with TRBD2. This CDR3 region has 15 residues. Looked up from germline, CDR1 is MNHNS and CDR2 is SASEGT. Trimming cost V 5 bases and J 3 bases; bases outside gene matches: 5. The CDR3 is CASSYGRAHTGELFF. CDR3 DNA: TGTGCCAGCAGTTACGGGAGGGCTCACACCGGGGAGCTGTTTTTT.

The V and J genes are TRBV20-1 and TRBJ1-3; D is undetermined. Trimming removed 3 bases from V and 6 bases from J, with 9 bases in between. The CDR3 spans 12 residues. Germline V gene data show CDR1 as DFQATT and CDR2 as SNEGSKA (reference sequence). In DNA form, the CDR3 reads TGCAGTGCTAGGGATCTGCTAAACACCATATATTTT. Encoded protein: CSARDLLNTIYF.

In this sample, this clonotype turned up many times. The chain combines TRBV11-1 with TRBJ2-7, with 7 bases identical to TRBD1. Looked up from germline, CDR1 is SGHAT and CDR2 is FQDESV (reference sequence). The CDR3 is 13 residues long. V gave up 5 bases and J gave up 6 bases; unmatched junction bases: 7. CDR3 amino acids: CASSLDRVGEQYF. The CDR3 nucleotides are TGTGCCAGCAGCCTCGACAGGGTGGGCGAGCAGTACTTC. Complete variable domain (other parts from reference TRBV11-1 and TRBJ2-7): EAEVAQSPRYKITEKSQAVAFWCDPISGHATLYWYRQILGQGPELLVQFQDESVVDDSQLPKDRFSAERLKGVDSTLKIQPAELGDSAMYLCASSLDRVGEQYFGPGTRLTVT.

In this sample, this clonotype turned up many times. The gene calls are TRBV12-3 or TRBV12-4 and TRBJ1-6; D remains ambiguous. V was cut by 3 bases and J by 7 bases, with 7 bases left in between. The CDR3 loop spans 13 amino acids. CDR3 in amino acids: CASSFSGNSPLHF. The CDR3, as DNA: TGTGCCAGCAGTTTTTCCGGAAATTCACCCCTCCACTTT.

This clonotype was detected ten times or more. The chain uses TRBV12-3 or TRBV12-4 and TRBJ2-1; TRBD2 aligns across 7 bases. Trimming took 3 bases from V and 10 from J; bases not matched to a gene: 6. The CDR3 is made up of 13 amino acids. CDR3 region: CASSFGGTNEQFF. As DNA, the CDR3 is TGTGCCAGCAGTTTTGGCGGGACTAACGAGCAGTTCTTC.

This clonotype was picked up many times. CDR3: CSANILAGKNIQYF. The CDR3 bases are TGCAGTGCCAACATACTAGCGGGAAAAAACATTCAGTACTTC. This rearrangement joins TRBV20-1 to TRBJ2-4; TRBD2 matches at 10 bases. From germline, CDR1 is DFQATT and CDR2 SNEGSKA (reference sequence). The CDR3 sequence is 14 residues long. Trimming took 6 bases from V and 4 from J; bases not matched to a gene: 6.

This clonotype was found many times. V and J are TRBV6-1 and TRBJ1-1; D call uncertain. Germline V CDR1 and CDR2: MNHNS, SASEGT. The ends were cut back, 3 bases at V and 4 bases at J, with 9 bases in the middle. CDR3 length equals 13 residues. The DNA of the CDR3 is TGTGCCAGCAGTGAGTATTGGAGCACTGAAGCTTTCTTT. Amino acid sequence: CASSEYWSTEAFF.

On this clonotype itself: Being one base from a much bigger clone, this may be a read error. The chain couples TRBV27 to TRBJ1-6; the D is unclear. CDR1 and CDR2 from the germline V gene are MNHEY and SMNVEV (reference sequence). The CDR3 has 17 residues. CDR3 sequence: CGSSLTLGTVYNSPLHF. The CDR3, as DNA: TGTGGCAGCAGCTTAACCCTCGGCACGGTGTATAATTCACCCCTCCACTTT.